This T cell receptor (beta chain) was retrieved from a study of cytomegalovirus exposure and HLA in healthy donors. General observations from the study: Despite most TCR sequences being rare, some public TCRs occurred in many donors. One later analysis reportedly identified an Asian-associated ancestry cluster that showed fewer N-insertions than the roughly 670-donor mean.

It was with 60 Vbeta and 13 Jbeta primers that the PCR ran. The table came from immunoSEQ multiplex PCR; TCRdb's copy has only in-frame clones and leaves some out. The sample contains 180,000 or so clones, under 90% of which appear only once. This clone came up once. What it binds is unknown. This CDR3 has 18 amino acids. Unmatched junction bases numbered 11, after V lost 4 bases and J lost 1 base. CDR1 and CDR2 from the germline V gene are SNHLY and FYNNEI. The receptor was isolated from a boy between 2 and 10 years old in good health and CMV-seronegative. The V gene is TRBV2, the J gene TRBJ2-3; the match to TRBD2 covers 10 bases. Sequencing input: PBMCs. Written as DNA, the CDR3 is TGTGCCAGCAGTGGATCTAGCGGGGGCGTGCTGGGCACAGATACGCAGTATTTT. The encoded protein is CASSGSSGGVLGTDTQYF.